The 6 T cell receptor beta chains reported below all come from one sample, sequenced in a study of T cells after yellow fever vaccination. TCRdb ran MiXCR on the 5' RACE reads and lists one entry per CDR3 protein. The table has some 560,000 distinct CDR3 sequences, 15% to 20% seen once. Material: PBMCs, obtained 15 days after the yellow fever booster vaccination. All receptors come from a man aged 25 to 45 who received the YFV17D yellow fever vaccine.

V is TRBV4-1 and J is TRBJ2-5, with D possibly called TRBD1 or TRBD2 (5 bases each). CDR3 length: 16 residues. In germline, CDR1 is MGHRA, CDR2 YSYEKL. Trimming pared 4 bases from V and 4 bases from J, leaving 19 bases between. The CDR3 protein is CASSPRDSWESETQYF. CDR3 nucleotide sequence: TGCGCCAGCAGCCCCAGAGACAGTTGGGAGTCAGAGACCCAGTACTTC.

The chain combines TRBV12-3 or TRBV12-4 with TRBJ1-3; D is undetermined. V was cut by 3 bases and J by 0 bases, with 3 bases left in between. The CDR3 is made up of 13 amino acids. In nucleotides, the CDR3 is TGTGCCAGCAGTTTCAACTCTGGAAACACCATATATTTT. Translation gives CASSFNSGNTIYF.

The chain carries TRBV7-2 and TRBJ2-5; 8 bases are a match to TRBD1. After removal of 6 bases from V and 5 bases from J, the junction contained 5 bases not matched to a gene. Germline values: CDR1 SGHTA, CDR2 FQGNSA. The CDR3 length is 13 residues. CDR3 DNA sequence: TGTGCCAGCAGATCGACAGGGGTCGAGACCCAGTACTTC. Protein: CASRSTGVETQYF. The whole variable domain, filled in from reference TRBV7-2 and TRBJ2-5, reads GAGVSQSPSNKVTEKGKDVELRCDPISGHTALYWYRQSLGQGLEFLIYFQGNSAPDKSGLPSDRFSAERTGGSVSTLTIQRTQQEDSAVYLCASRSTGVETQYFGPGTRLLVL.

This clonotype has a handful of counts. V and J are TRBV18 and TRBJ2-5; TRBD1 is a possible D gene (6 bases). The germline V and J ends were trimmed by 4 bases and 0 bases, with 12 bases remaining between them. The CDR3 sequence is 15 residues long. The germline V gene encodes CDR1 KGHSH and CDR2 LQKENI. CDR3 bases: TGTGCCAGCTCACTACACTCAGGGGACCAAGAGACCCAGTACTTC. Its translation: CASSLHSGDQETQYF.

A few counts support this clonotype. The V call is TRBV7-6, the J call TRBJ2-5; 9 bases are a match to TRBD1. The length of the CDR3 is 14 residues. J was trimmed by 5 bases and V by 5 bases; bases with no gene match: 6. Per germline, CDR1 SGHVS and CDR2 FNYEAQ. The CDR3 loop is CASSRGTGTETQYF. The CDR3 region has the DNA TGTGCCAGCAGCCGAGGGACAGGGACGGAGACCCAGTACTTC.

This clonotype was observed at least ten times. The gene calls are TRBV20-1 and TRBJ2-3; D is possibly TRBD2 (5 bases). The ends were cut back, 5 bases at V and 1 base at J, with 13 bases in the middle. The CDR3 runs 14 residues. Looked up from germline, CDR1 is DFQATT and CDR2 is SNEGSKA (reference sequence). The CDR3 loop reads CSAGPQRRTDTQYF. The CDR3 bases are TGCAGTGCTGGCCCCCAGCGGCGCACAGATACGCAGTATTTT.